This T cell receptor (beta chain) was recovered during a study of cytomegalovirus exposure and HLA in healthy donors. Study overall: Around 85 million unique TCRs from HLA-typed donors were held in an early data release.

Germline lookup yields CDR1 SGHRS and CDR2 YFSETQ. V gave up 4 bases and J gave up 1 base, with 8 bases separating them. This CDR3 has 13 residues. Turning to this clone: Antigen: not known.

Use of 60 Vbeta and 13 Jbeta primers characterized the PCR. Measured with immunoSEQ multiplex PCR; TCRdb has only the in-frame clones, and not every one. This table has about 70,000 clones, 74% appearing once. Overall study results and limits: Excluded were some V segments that proved indistinguishable, including TRBV6-2 and TRBV6-3. On later analysis, the bulk of CMV-associated TCR beta chains appeared to be HLA-restricted. In a later analysis, V- and J-gene trimming of beta chains associated with a DCLRE1C missense variant, replicated independently.

V is TRBV5-1 and J is TRBJ2-5; D is possibly TRBD2 (6 bases). The sequenced sample was PBMCs. The receptor was derived from a human donor in good health. For the CDR3, the DNA is TGCGCCAGCAGCGGAGGGAGCCAAGAGACCCAGTACTTC. It specifies CASSGGSQETQYF. The variable domain in full, with the rest retrieved from reference TRBV5-1 and TRBJ2-5, is KAGVTQTPRYLIKTRGQQVTLSCSPISGHRSVSWYQQTPGQGLQFLFEYFSETQRNKGNFPGRFSGRQFSNSRSEMNVSTLELGDSALYLCASSGGSQETQYFGPGTRLLVL.